Below, 10 T cell receptor beta chains from the same sample are listed, as sequenced in a study of blood T cell repertoires in COVID-19 (dated by TCRdb to the early 2020s). Libraries were prepared through the immunoSEQ multiplex PCR assay. The immuneACCESS repertoire file appears here via TCRdb, limited to in-frame rearrangements. These files lack a portion of the clones; in checked studies, under half of the deficit traces to unresolved V genes, and the cause of the others is not known. Recorded for this sample are fewer than 200,000 clones; about 83% of them occurred a single time. The top ten constitute less than 4% of the sample. The sequencing input was PBMCs or T cells enriched from blood (not recorded which). These receptors were obtained from a woman in her 50s in a cohort exposed to, infected with or recovered from COVID-19 (not recorded which).

The chain has TRBV5-1 and TRBJ2-5, with TRBD2 identical over 9 bases. The CDR3 extends over 15 amino acids. CDR1 SGHRS and CDR2 YFSETQ come from the germline V gene. With 2 bases clipped from V and 5 bases from J, the junction kept 7 bases outside the gene matches. In DNA, the CDR3 is TGCGCCAGCAGCTTTAAGCGGGGGGATGGCGAGACCCAGTACTTC. Translated, it gives CASSFKRGDGETQYF.

The chain links TRBV2 to TRBJ1-3; D is ambiguous. V shed 8 bases and J shed 0 bases, with 11 bases lying between them. Germline CDR1 and CDR2: SNHLY and FYNNEI. The CDR3 has 14 amino acids. The CDR3: CASSVYLSGNTIYF. As DNA, the CDR3 is TGTGCCAGCTCCGTGTATCTCTCTGGAAACACCATATATTTT.

This chain links TRBV19 with TRBJ1-5; 7 bases are shared with TRBD1. Germline-derived CDR1 and CDR2 are LNHDA and SQIVND (reference sequence). CDR3 length equals 14 residues. Trimming cost V 3 bases and J 7 bases; bases outside gene matches: 6. CDR3 loop: CASSIMQGDQPQHF. Written as DNA, the CDR3 is TGTGCCAGTAGTATTATGCAGGGGGACCAGCCCCAGCATTTT.

The chain uses TRBV29-1 and TRBJ2-3; possible D gene TRBD1, 5 bases. CDR1 SQVTM and CDR2 ANQGSEA come from the germline V gene. The CDR3 sequence is 13 residues long. With 4 bases removed from V and 4 bases from J, the gap between germline ends came to 12 bases. CDR3 in amino acids: CSVGQTVADTQYF. CDR3 nucleotide sequence: TGCAGCGTTGGCCAGACAGTTGCAGATACGCAGTATTTT.

CDR3 protein: CASSLRGSGNTIYF. The CDR3 DNA is TGTGCCAGCAGTTTAAGAGGCTCTGGAAACACCATATATTTT. The rearrangement uses TRBV27 and TRBJ1-3, with D hard to call. The CDR3 covers 14 residues. With 2 bases removed from V and 0 bases from J, the gap between germline ends came to 5 bases. The germline V gene encodes CDR1 MNHEY and CDR2 SMNVEV (reference sequence).

V gene TRBV7-9 combines with J gene TRBJ1-1; a possible D gene is TRBD1 (5 bases). The CDR3 is made up of 14 amino acids. Germline V gene sequence: CDR1 SEHNR, CDR2 FQNEAQ (reference sequence). Trimming left V 1 base short and J 1 base short, with 7 bases between. CDR3 region: CASSLEGANTEAFF. CDR3 in DNA: TGTGCCAGCAGCTTAGAAGGGGCGAACACTGAAGCTTTCTTT.

This chain joins TRBV27 and TRBJ1-2; the D is unclear. Looked up from germline, CDR1 is MNHEY and CDR2 is SMNVEV (reference sequence). This CDR3 has 13 residues. V lost 2 bases and J lost 6, with 10 bases in between. CDR3 residues: CASSLEGLDGYTF. In nucleotides, the CDR3 is TGTGCCAGCAGTTTAGAGGGTCTGGATGGCTACACCTTC.

For the CDR3, the DNA is TGTGCCAGCAGCTCTGGGACTAGCGGGAGTCTAGAGACCCAGTACTTC. Protein sequence: CASSSGTSGSLETQYF. This chain connects TRBV7-8 to TRBJ2-5; 14 nucleotides agree with TRBD2. The CDR3 contains 16 residues. V lost 4 bases, J lost 4 bases, and 5 bases stayed unmatched. Germline-derived CDR1 and CDR2 are SGHVS and FQNEAQ. The full variable domain, its missing parts supplied by reference TRBV7-8 and TRBJ2-5, is GAGVSQSPRYKVAKRGQDVALRCDPISGHVSLFWYQQALGQGPEFLTYFQNEAQLDKSGLPSDRFFAERPEGSVSTLKIQRTQQEDSAVYLCASSSGTSGSLETQYFGPGTRLLVL.

The chain has TRBV5-6 and TRBJ1-2; D unresolved. Germline V gene sequence: CDR1 SGHDT, CDR2 YYEEEE. V gave up 6 bases and J gave up 0 bases, with 15 bases separating them. The CDR3 is 15 residues long. The CDR3 DNA is TGTGCCAGCACCCATCCCGCCGCAGCTAACTATGGCTACACCTTC. Protein product: CASTHPAAANYGYTF.

Concerning this clone itself: This specimen includes other DNA sequences encoding the same CDR3. The chain carries TRBV19 and TRBJ2-1, with 8 nucleotides matching TRBD2. CDR1 LNHDA and CDR2 SQIVND come from the germline V gene (reference sequence). V gave up 6 bases and J gave up 1 base; unmatched junction bases: 5. The CDR3 is 15 residues long. CDR3 region: CASRTSGPSYNEQFF. CDR3 DNA sequence: TGTGCCAGTAGAACTAGCGGCCCTTCCTACAATGAGCAGTTCTTC.